Below, 24 T cell receptor beta chains from the same sample are listed, as sequenced in a study of cytomegalovirus exposure and HLA in healthy donors. Use of 60 Vbeta and 13 Jbeta primers characterized the PCR. Sequencing was performed with immunoSEQ multiplex PCR; in TCRdb, only in-frame clones are kept and a portion is missing. The table has about 230,000 clones, under 90% seen once. The sequenced material came from PBMCs. The receptors here all came from a human donor in good health.

The chain recombines TRBV27 with TRBJ2-7; tentatively, D is TRBD2 (5 bases). V lost 10 bases and J lost 0, with 13 bases in between. CDR1 and CDR2 (germline): MNHEY, SMNVEV (reference sequence). CDR3 size: 13 residues. This CDR3 is CAIVAWSSYEQYF. CDR3 bases: TGTGCCATTGTAGCGTGGAGCTCCTACGAGCAGTACTTC.

About this clone: One end of the junction does not line up with germline, which may come from a read error. The V gene is TRBV7-9, the J gene TRBJ1-1; weak D call: TRBD1 (5 bases). Germline V CDR1 and CDR2: SEHNR, FQNEAQ (reference sequence). The CDR3 spans 13 residues. DNA for the CDR3: TGTTCCAGCAGCCTCTGGGCGGGGGATGAAGCTTTCTTT. It is translated as CSSSLWAGDEAFF. The complete variable domain, with remaining parts taken from reference TRBV7-9 and TRBJ1-1, reads DTGVSQNPRHKITKRGQNVTFRCDPISEHNRLYWYRQTLGQGPEFLTYFQNEAQLEKSRLLSDRFSAERPKGSFSTLEIQRTEQGDSAMYLCSSSLWAGDEAFFGQGTRLTVV.

The chain is built from TRBV5-4 and TRBJ2-7, with TRBD2 matching over 7 bases. The trim removed 0 bases at V and 4 bases at J, leaving 7 bases unmatched. The CDR3 has 15 amino acids. Germline loops: CDR1 SGHNT, CDR2 YYREEE (reference sequence). Here the CDR3 reads CASSLAGLADYEQYF. The CDR3 DNA sequence: TGTGCCAGCAGCTTGGCCGGCCTAGCGGATTACGAGCAGTACTTC.

V usage is TRBV6-5 and J usage is TRBJ2-7, with 7 bases that match TRBD1. Germline CDR1 reads MNHEY; CDR2 reads SVGAGI. The CDR3 has 15 amino acids. The V and J ends lost 5 bases and 5 bases, in that order; junction bases with no gene match: 12. The CDR3 here is CASSALQGVRDEQYF. In DNA, the CDR3 is TGTGCCAGCAGTGCCCTCCAGGGGGTGAGGGACGAGCAGTACTTC.

The rearrangement joins TRBV10-3 to TRBJ2-1; D ambiguous. The CDR3 consists of 17 residues. CDR1 ENHRY and CDR2 SYGVKD come from the germline V gene. Trimming took 0 bases from V and 8 from J, leaving 20 bases between them. CDR3 loop: CAISESLERPSPYEQFF. DNA for the CDR3: TGTGCCATCAGTGAGTCGTTGGAGCGACCCTCTCCATATGAGCAGTTCTTC.

The chain recombines TRBV6-4 with TRBJ1-1; unclear D gene. This CDR3 is built from 12 residues. Trimming left V 6 bases short and J 4 bases short, with 9 bases between. CDR1 and CDR2 from the germline V gene are MRHNA and SNTAGT. CDR3 protein: CASSRGGTEAFF. CDR3 DNA: TGTGCCAGCAGCAGAGGTGGCACTGAAGCTTTCTTT.

The chain links TRBV19 to TRBJ2-7; 11 bases are shared with TRBD1. Germline V lookup: CDR1 LNHDA, CDR2 SQIVND (reference sequence). Trimming removed 6 bases from V and 6 bases from J; junction bases left unmatched: 10. The CDR3 contains 15 residues. This CDR3 reads CASRAGTGGDGEQYF. The CDR3 DNA follows: TGTGCCAGTAGGGCCGGGACAGGGGGTGACGGCGAGCAGTACTTC.

The chain employs TRBV30 and TRBJ2-1; 7 nucleotides line up with TRBD2. Germline V gene sequence: CDR1 GTSNPN, CDR2 SVGIG (reference sequence). CDR3 length: 13 amino acids. The V segment lost 1 base and the J segment 6 bases; nucleotides outside the gene matches: 3. The CDR3 loop reads CAWSGLAVNEQFF. Here the CDR3 DNA reads TGTGCCTGGAGTGGACTAGCAGTCAATGAGCAGTTCTTC.

The chain carries TRBV5-8 and TRBJ2-1; TRBD2 is a possible D gene (5 bases). This CDR3 has 15 residues. Germline CDR1 reads SGHTS; CDR2 reads YDEGEE. Deletions cut 6 bases from V and 0 bases from J, with 13 bases between. As DNA, the CDR3 is TGTGCCAGCATCTCTCAGCGGAACTCCTACAATGAGCAGTTCTTC. Amino acids: CASISQRNSYNEQFF.

The CDR3 reads CASSWGQAYEQYF. CDR3 nucleotides: TGCGCCAGCAGCTGGGGACAAGCCTACGAGCAGTACTTC. The chain links TRBV5-1 to TRBJ2-5; weak D call: TRBD1 (6 bases). Judging by the DNA end, TRBJ2-7 fits better; the J call may be wrong. Per germline, CDR1 SGHRS and CDR2 YFSETQ. The CDR3 covers 13 residues.

The table lists this clone with a count of one. The chain links TRBV7-6 to TRBJ1-5; 7 bases align to TRBD1. The ends lost 5 bases at V and 4 bases at J; junction bases unmatched: 8. The germline CDR1 and CDR2 sequences are SGHVS and FNYEAQ. The CDR3 length is 15 residues. This CDR3 is CASSESGQPNQPQHF. The CDR3 DNA reads TGTGCCAGCAGCGAATCGGGACAGCCAAATCAGCCCCAGCATTTT.

This clone was seen only once. This sequence joins TRBV30 and TRBJ1-5, with a tentative D call TRBD1 (5 bases). The CDR3 runs to 17 residues. CDR1 is GTSNPN, CDR2 SVGIG, per germline (reference sequence). V was clipped by 2 bases and J by 1 base, with 18 bases between them. CDR3 loop: CAWSNFGGSRSNQPQHF. In nucleotides, the CDR3 is TGTGCCTGGAGTAACTTCGGGGGATCGAGGAGCAATCAGCCCCAGCATTTT. Supplemented by reference TRBV30 and TRBJ1-5, the full variable domain reads SQTIHQWPATLVQPVGSPLSLECTVEGTSNPNLYWYRQAAGRGLQLLFYSVGIGQISSEVPQNLSASRPQDRQFILSSKKLLLSDSGFYLCAWSNFGGSRSNQPQHFGDGTRLSIL.

The chain joins TRBV27 to TRBJ1-5; possibly TRBD1 for D (6 bases). V gave up 9 bases and J gave up 3 bases, with 12 bases separating them. The length of the CDR3 is 13 residues. CDR1 MNHEY and CDR2 SMNVEV come from the germline V gene (reference sequence). DNA for the CDR3: TGTGCCAGGGACCGGGACATCAATCAGCCCCAGCATTTT. Protein sequence: CARDRDINQPQHF.

This clone has a handful of counts. The J gene is TRBJ2-2, the V gene TRBV19, with 9 bases that match TRBD1. Trimming cost V 5 bases and J 7 bases; bases outside gene matches: 8. Germline-derived CDR1 and CDR2 are LNHDA and SQIVND (reference sequence). There are 15 residues in the CDR3. CDR3 DNA: TGTGCCAGTAGTCCCGGGACAGGGAGCGTCGGGGAGCTGTTTTTT. Its translation: CASSPGTGSVGELFF.

About this clone itself: Other DNA sequences in this specimen translate into the identical CDR3. V usage is TRBV14 and J usage is TRBJ2-7, with 7 nucleotides matching TRBD2. Germline V CDR1 and CDR2: SGHDN, FVKESK. The length of the CDR3 is 14 residues. Losses at the gene ends were 1 base for V and 2 bases for J; bases not matched to a gene: 2. Here the CDR3 reads CASSQVGGTYEQYF. CDR3 sequence (DNA): TGTGCCAGCAGCCAAGTCGGGGGGACCTACGAGCAGTACTTC.

The chain carries TRBV2 and TRBJ1-3, with a possible D match to TRBD1 (5 bases). Germline V gene lookup returns CDR1 SNHLY and CDR2 FYNNEI. Trimming left V 7 bases short and J 0 bases short, with 13 bases between. The CDR3 has 15 residues. This chain's CDR3 is CASTRDWTSGNTIYF. In DNA form, the CDR3 reads TGTGCCAGCACCAGGGATTGGACCTCTGGAAACACCATATATTTT.

The chain links TRBV9 to TRBJ2-3; D may be TRBD2 (6 bases). V was shortened by 4 bases and J by 1 base, with 16 bases between the two germline ends. The CDR3 has 16 amino acids. Germline assignment: CDR1 SGDLS and CDR2 YYNGEE. CDR3 nucleotide sequence: TGTGCCAGCAGCTCCATGGAGGGGAGAGGCACAGATACGCAGTATTTT. Protein product: CASSSMEGRGTDTQYF.

V gene TRBV19 combines with J gene TRBJ2-3, with TRBD2 matching over 10 bases. There are 16 residues in the CDR3. Germline-derived CDR1 and CDR2 are LNHDA and SQIVND (reference sequence). V was clipped by 2 bases and J by 2 bases; unmatched bases: 4. CDR3 bases: TGTGCCAGTAGTATAACTAGCGGGATCTCCACAGATACGCAGTATTTT. Amino acids: CASSITSGISTDTQYF.

This chain joins TRBV19 and TRBJ2-1; 9 bases align to TRBD2. The V and J ends lost 7 bases and 3 bases, in that order; junction bases with no gene match: 10. The CDR3 has 16 amino acids. From germline, CDR1 is LNHDA and CDR2 SQIVND (reference sequence). In DNA, the CDR3 is TGTGCCAGTACCATCGTCTCAGCGGGAGGCTACAATGAGCAGTTCTTC. Translating it yields CASTIVSAGGYNEQFF.

J is TRBJ1-5 and V is TRBV11-3; D not resolved. V lost 2 bases to trimming and J lost 1 base, with 15 bases between them. The CDR3 extends over 17 amino acids. The germline V gene encodes CDR1 SGHNT and CDR2 YENEEA. The CDR3 DNA reads as TGTGCCAGCAGCTTATTGACGTCCGCAGGAAGCAATCAGCCCCAGCATTTT. This sequence encodes CASSLLTSAGSNQPQHF.

V is TRBV19 and J is TRBJ2-6; possible D gene TRBD1, 6 bases. Between the trimmed V and J ends, which lost 4 bases and 0 bases, there was a span of 16 bases. This CDR3 is 18 amino acids long. In germline, CDR1 is LNHDA, CDR2 SQIVND (reference sequence). This CDR3 is CASSTPRGTTSGANVLTF. In DNA form, the CDR3 reads TGTGCCAGTAGTACCCCGCGAGGGACAACCTCTGGGGCCAACGTCCTGACTTTC.

The rearrangement uses TRBV28 and TRBJ2-1, with TRBD2 identical over 9 bases. Germline CDR1 is MDHEN and CDR2 is SYDVKM. V trimming: 5 bases; J trimming: 7 bases; junction bases outside the gene matches: 9. This CDR3 comprises 15 residues. The CDR3 nucleotides are TGTGCCAGCAGTGCTACTAGCGGGCTTAGAAATGAGCAGTTCTTC. This encodes CASSATSGLRNEQFF.

The V gene is TRBV6-4, the J gene TRBJ2-7; D call uncertain. V lost 6 bases to trimming and J lost 5 bases, with 8 bases between them. This CDR3 has 11 amino acids. CDR1 is MRHNA, CDR2 SNTAGT, per germline. CDR3 sequence: CASRERDEQYF. CDR3 in DNA: TGTGCCAGCAGGGAGCGTGACGAGCAGTACTTC.

The rearrangement uses TRBV5-1 and TRBJ2-1; the match to TRBD2 covers 14 bases. Germline V CDR1 and CDR2: SGHRS, YFSETQ. The ends lost 0 bases at V and 7 bases at J; junction bases unmatched: 3. CDR3 length: 16 amino acids. The CDR3 region has the DNA TGCGCCAGCAGCTTGGGGGGACTAGCGGGAGAGAATGAGCAGTTCTTC. It encodes CASSLGGLAGENEQFF.